One sample yielded the 21 T cell receptor beta chains listed below, sequenced in a study of cytomegalovirus exposure and HLA in healthy donors. TCRdb keeps only in-frame clones here, not all; method: immunoSEQ multiplex PCR. Among fewer than 400,000 clones listed, about nine tenths were seen once. Sequenced: PBMCs. The receptors here all came from a young woman in good health and CMV-seronegative.

This sequence joins TRBV27 and TRBJ2-7; D remains ambiguous. Germline-derived CDR1 and CDR2 are MNHEY and SMNVEV (reference sequence). The CDR3 is 15 residues long. V lost 6 bases and J 3 bases, leaving 18 bases between the germline ends. The CDR3 protein is CASRRLEAALYEQYF. In DNA, the CDR3 is TGTGCCAGCAGACGCCTCGAGGCAGCCCTCTACGAGCAGTACTTC.

This clone appeared a few times. Here the CDR3 DNA reads TGCGCCAGCAGCTTAAACCCCGGGAGGACAGCACAGAACAATGAGCAGTTCTTC. This codes for CASSLNPGRTAQNNEQFF. The V and J genes are TRBV5-1 and TRBJ2-1; D might be TRBD2 (7 bases). This CDR3 comprises 18 residues. V was pared by 2 bases and J by 5 bases, with 23 bases between. The germline V gene encodes CDR1 SGHRS and CDR2 YFSETQ.

The V call is TRBV4-1, the J call TRBJ1-3, with D unclear. V lost 0 bases and J lost 0, with 15 bases in between. The CDR3 length is 18 residues. Per the germline V gene, CDR1 is MGHRA and CDR2 is YSYEKL. CDR3 sequence: CASSQDSSAILSGNTIYF. In nucleotides, the CDR3 is TGCGCCAGCAGCCAAGACTCCTCCGCTATCCTCTCTGGAAACACCATATATTTT.

The rearrangement joins TRBV4-3 to TRBJ1-4; a weak D match, TRBD1 (5 bases). Trimming left V 1 base short and J 4 bases short, with 13 bases between. CDR3 size: 16 residues. Germline CDR1 is LGHNA and CDR2 is YSLEER. Here the CDR3 DNA reads TGCGCCAGCAGCCAAGGTCTGGGGCAGGTTAATGAAAAACTGTTTTTT. Protein sequence: CASSQGLGQVNEKLFF.

The gene calls are TRBV5-1 and TRBJ2-7; 8 bases are a match to TRBD1. Germline CDR1 reads SGHRS; CDR2 reads YFSETQ. Germline trimming cut 4 bases from V and 6 bases from J; bases unmatched to any gene: 15. The CDR3 has 16 amino acids. The CDR3 DNA is TGCGCCAGCAGCACTGGACAGGGCCCTCTGGTCCTCGAGCAGTACTTC. As protein: CASSTGQGPLVLEQYF.

The genes are TRBV4-3 and TRBJ2-7; 8 bases align to TRBD1. Losses at the gene ends were 4 bases for V and 4 bases for J; bases not matched to a gene: 6. This CDR3 spans 14 amino acids. Germline V CDR1 and CDR2: LGHNA, YSLEER. The CDR3 spells CASSPQGGQYEQYF. The CDR3 nucleotides read TGCGCCAGCAGCCCACAGGGGGGTCAATACGAGCAGTACTTC.

The CDR3 here is CASSLTGAGAYNEQFF. The CDR3 coding sequence is TGTGCCAGCAGCTTAACGGGGGCGGGAGCCTACAATGAGCAGTTCTTC. The chain uses TRBV7-3 and TRBJ2-1; maybe TRBD2 (7 bases). The germline V and J ends were trimmed by 0 bases and 2 bases, with 11 bases remaining between them. In germline, CDR1 is SGHTA, CDR2 FQGTGA. This CDR3 contains 16 residues.

A word on this clone: One end of the junction varies from germline; a read error may be responsible. The chain joins TRBV28 to TRBJ2-1; 10 nucleotides agree with TRBD1. The germline gives CDR1 MDHEN, CDR2 SYDVKM. The CDR3 loop spans 20 amino acids. CDR3 loop: CASSFGVGVRWDRGYSEQFF. In DNA, the CDR3 is TGTGCCAGCAGTTTTGGGGTAGGCGTTAGGTGGGACAGGGGATACAGTGAGCAGTTCTTC.

This clone was seen more than once but under ten times. V usage is TRBV5-1 and J usage is TRBJ2-7; 8 nucleotides line up with TRBD1. There are 15 residues in the CDR3. The V and J ends lost 0 bases and 2 bases, in that order; junction bases with no gene match: 4. The germline gives CDR1 SGHRS, CDR2 YFSETQ. CDR3 residues: CASSLGGTGPYEQYF. The CDR3 DNA is TGCGCCAGCAGCTTGGGTGGGACAGGACCCTACGAGCAGTACTTC. Combining the CDR3 with reference TRBV5-1 and TRBJ2-7 gives the whole variable domain KAGVTQTPRYLIKTRGQQVTLSCSPISGHRSVSWYQQTPGQGLQFLFEYFSETQRNKGNFPGRFSGRQFSNSRSEMNVSTLELGDSALYLCASSLGGTGPYEQYFGPGTRLTVT.

In nucleotides, the CDR3 is TGTGCCAGCAGCGTAGGAGTGGGAGTAATCACAGATACGCAGTATTTT. Protein sequence: CASSVGVGVITDTQYF. The chain is built from TRBV9 and TRBJ2-3; a weak D match, TRBD2 (5 bases). Germline V gene lookup returns CDR1 SGDLS and CDR2 YYNGEE. This CDR3 comprises 16 residues. V lost 0 bases to trimming and J lost 2 bases, with 13 bases between them.

V is TRBV19 and J is TRBJ2-1, with 12 bases fitting TRBD2. Trimming cost V 6 bases and J 5 bases; bases outside gene matches: 2. This CDR3 comprises 14 residues. Germline V gives CDR1 LNHDA, CDR2 SQIVND (reference sequence). DNA for the CDR3: TGTGCCAGTAGGAGGACTAGCGGGGACAATGAGCAGTTCTTC. Its protein is CASRRTSGDNEQFF.

The chain combines TRBV25-1 with TRBJ1-2; no clear D gene. This CDR3 is built from 13 residues. V was cut by 3 bases and J by 5 bases, with 10 bases left in between. Germline CDR1 and CDR2: MGHDK and SYGVNS. Here the CDR3 reads CASSDGGGYGYTF. The CDR3, as DNA: TGTGCCAGCAGTGACGGAGGCGGGTATGGCTACACCTTC.

The chain joins TRBV5-1 to TRBJ2-1; D might be TRBD2 (5 bases). The CDR3 consists of 12 residues. In germline, CDR1 is SGHRS, CDR2 YFSETQ. The V gene lost 4 bases and the J gene lost 8 bases, with 10 bases spanning the gap. CDR3 nucleotides: TGCGCCAGCAGCGTCGGGATGGATGAGCAGTTCTTC. Residues: CASSVGMDEQFF.

The chain joins TRBV2 to TRBJ2-5, with a possible D match to TRBD2 (6 bases). Germline V gives CDR1 SNHLY, CDR2 FYNNEI. This CDR3 contains 16 residues. V lost 3 bases to trimming and J lost 5 bases, with 19 bases between them. CDR3 sequence (DNA): TGTGCCAGCAGTGATTACGTCGGGAGAGGTGCCGAGACCCAGTACTTC. It specifies CASSDYVGRGAETQYF. The complete variable domain, with remaining parts taken from reference TRBV2 and TRBJ2-5, reads EPEVTQTPSHQVTQMGQEVILRCVPISNHLYFYWYRQILGQKVEFLVSFYNNEISEKSEIFDDQFSVERPDGSNFTLKIRSTKLEDSAMYFCASSDYVGRGAETQYFGPGTRLLVL.

The chain recombines TRBV30 with TRBJ2-5; D gene ambiguous. Trimming stripped 2 bases from V and 5 bases from J, with 9 bases between. This CDR3 has 12 amino acids. In germline, CDR1 is GTSNPN, CDR2 SVGIG (reference sequence). CDR3 amino acids: CAWSTPGETQYF. DNA for the CDR3: TGTGCCTGGAGTACCCCCGGGGAGACCCAGTACTTC.

Comments on this clone: A read error may produce the germline difference seen at one junction end. The chain has TRBV7-7 and TRBJ2-1; TRBD2 matches at 7 bases. Germline values: CDR1 SSHAT, CDR2 FNYEAQ (reference sequence). This CDR3 region has 15 residues. The CDR3: CASSLEAGAAYEQFF. CDR3 nucleotides: TGTGCTAGCAGCTTAGAGGCGGGAGCGGCATATGAGCAGTTCTTC.

The chain links TRBV9 to TRBJ2-6; 7 bases fit TRBD1. The trim removed 4 bases at V and 4 bases at J, leaving 14 bases unmatched. From germline, CDR1 is SGDLS and CDR2 YYNGEE. The CDR3 length is 18 residues. CDR3 in amino acids: CASSPPRGQSLGANVLTF. The CDR3 DNA reads as TGTGCCAGCAGCCCACCGAGGGGGCAGAGCCTCGGGGCCAACGTCCTGACTTTC. Full variable domain (remainder filled in from reference TRBV9 and TRBJ2-6): DSGVTQTPKHLITATGQRVTLRCSPRSGDLSVYWYQQSLDQGLQFLIQYYNGEERAKGNILERFSAQQFPDLHSELNLSSLELGDSALYFCASSPPRGQSLGANVLTFGAGSRLTVL.

This rearrangement joins TRBV7-6 to TRBJ2-5, with unresolved D. CDR3 length equals 16 residues. CDR1 and CDR2 (germline): SGHVS, FNYEAQ. Between the trimmed V and J ends, which lost 4 bases and 5 bases, there was a span of 20 bases. The CDR3 bases are TGTGCCAGCAGCTCCCCTCAAATAGTGGGCCATGAGACCCAGTACTTC. Its translation is CASSSPQIVGHETQYF.

V gene TRBV7-9 combines with J gene TRBJ2-7, with a tentative D call TRBD1 (6 bases). Germline V gene data show CDR1 as SEHNR and CDR2 as FQNEAQ (reference sequence). Trimming stripped 5 bases from V and 6 bases from J, with 20 bases between. This CDR3 has 15 residues. CDR3 sequence: CASSRATGLISEQYF. CDR3 coding DNA: TGTGCCAGCAGCCGAGCGACAGGTCTAATCTCCGAGCAGTACTTC.

J is TRBJ1-4 and V is TRBV2; 10 bases align to TRBD1. Trimming removed 6 bases from V and 6 bases from J; junction bases left unmatched: 10. Per the germline V gene, CDR1 is SNHLY and CDR2 is FYNNEI. The CDR3 has 16 residues. CDR3 DNA: TGTGCCAGCAGCCACGACAGGGGGCGACGAGATGAAAAACTGTTTTTT. This sequence encodes CASSHDRGRRDEKLFF.

This chain uses TRBV19 with TRBJ2-7, with a weak D call TRBD2 (5 bases). Germline V gene data show CDR1 as LNHDA and CDR2 as SQIVND (reference sequence). Trimming stripped 3 bases from V and 5 bases from J, with 5 bases between. The CDR3 has 11 residues. The chain's CDR3 is CASSMRDEQYF. The CDR3 region has the DNA TGTGCCAGTAGTATGAGGGACGAGCAGTACTTC.